This entry concerns a single T cell receptor (beta chain). This sequence may be a read error, since a much larger clone differs from it by one base. The entry originates in a study of T cells after yellow fever vaccination. MiXCR, applied by TCRdb to the 5' RACE reads, yields one record per CDR3 protein. The table includes about 74,000 distinct CDR3 sequences, more than 5.5% detected once. The CDR3 sequence is 15 residues long. V shed 2 bases and J shed 6 bases, with 13 bases lying between them. Germline values: CDR1 LNHNV, CDR2 YYDKDF (reference sequence). This clonotype originated in a man younger than 30 who received the YFV17D yellow fever vaccine. The chain recombines TRBV15 with TRBJ2-2; D remains unclear. Sequencing used CD8+ T cells sorted from PBMCs, obtained around 5 days after the first yellow fever vaccination. The CDR3 DNA reads as TGTGCCACCAGCAGACATCTCGGCAGAGCCGGGGAGCTGTTTTTT. Amino acids: CATSRHLGRAGELFF.